The sequence of this T cell receptor beta chain was determined in a study of T cells in Graves' hyperthyroidism and ophthalmopathy. Disease duration under 2 months; hyperthyroidism patients were aged 18 to 65. The study left out patients who had uncontrolled infection, other autoimmune disease, pregnancy or lactation. This CDR3 contains 15 residues. Germline V gives CDR1 SGHTA, CDR2 FQGNSA. V trimming: 4 bases; J trimming: 2 bases; junction bases outside the gene matches: 7. A remark on this clonotype: Its antigen is unknown.

Amplified regions were TCR beta CDR3 sequences from RNA transcripts. Researchers ran a first-round RT-PCR on the TCR CDR3 using the HTBI primer set. TCRdb used MiXCR to reprocess the multiplex PCR reads, holding one entry per CDR3 protein. Of over 700,000 distinct CDR3 sequences listed, roughly 32% were seen once; the top ten hold around 29%. Regarding the study as a whole: Within blood appeared most thyroid clonotypes that had expanded above 0.001. Ophthalmopathy was distinguished from stable hyperthyroidism by 13 V-J signatures.

J is TRBJ2-7 and V is TRBV7-2, with 8 bases fitting TRBD1. This receptor was obtained from a woman aged 40 to 50 with Graves' hyperthyroidism. Sequencing input: blood. CDR3 DNA: TGTGCCAGCAGCTCTCAAGGACAGGGACCCTACGAGCAGTACTTC. It translates to CASSSQGQGPYEQYF.